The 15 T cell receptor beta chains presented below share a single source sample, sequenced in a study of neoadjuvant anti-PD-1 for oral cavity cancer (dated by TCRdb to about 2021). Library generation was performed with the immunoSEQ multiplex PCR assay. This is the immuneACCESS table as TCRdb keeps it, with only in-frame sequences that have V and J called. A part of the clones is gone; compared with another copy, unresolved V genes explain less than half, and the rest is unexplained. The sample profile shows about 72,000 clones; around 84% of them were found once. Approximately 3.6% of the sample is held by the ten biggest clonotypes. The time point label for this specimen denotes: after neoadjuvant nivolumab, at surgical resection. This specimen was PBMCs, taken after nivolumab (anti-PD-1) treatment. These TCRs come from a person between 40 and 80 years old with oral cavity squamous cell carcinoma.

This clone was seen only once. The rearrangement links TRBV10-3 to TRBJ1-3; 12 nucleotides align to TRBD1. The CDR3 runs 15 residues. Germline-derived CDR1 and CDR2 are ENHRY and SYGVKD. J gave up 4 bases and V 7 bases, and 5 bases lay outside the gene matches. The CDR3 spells CAITKGQGAGNTIYF. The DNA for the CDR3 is TGTGCCATCACCAAGGGACAGGGGGCAGGAAACACCATATATTTT.

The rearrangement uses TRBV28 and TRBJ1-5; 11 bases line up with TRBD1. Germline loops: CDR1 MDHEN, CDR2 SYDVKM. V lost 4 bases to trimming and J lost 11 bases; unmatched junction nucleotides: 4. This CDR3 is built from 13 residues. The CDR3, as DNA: TGTGCCAGCAGTTCGGGACAGGGGGGGACCCAGCATTTT. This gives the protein CASSSGQGGTQHF.

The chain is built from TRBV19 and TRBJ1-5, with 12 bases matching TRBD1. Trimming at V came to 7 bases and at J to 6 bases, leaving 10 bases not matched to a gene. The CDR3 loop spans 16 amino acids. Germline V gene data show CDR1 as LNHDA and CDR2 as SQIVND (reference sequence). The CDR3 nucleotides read TGTGCCAGTACCTCATACCGGGACAGGGGGCTTCAGCCCCAGCATTTT. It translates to CASTSYRDRGLQPQHF.

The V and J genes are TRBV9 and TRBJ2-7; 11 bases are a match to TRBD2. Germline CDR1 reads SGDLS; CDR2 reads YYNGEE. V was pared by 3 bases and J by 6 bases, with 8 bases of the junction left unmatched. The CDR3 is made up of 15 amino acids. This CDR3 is CASSESWLAGGEQYF. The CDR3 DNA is TGTGCCAGCAGCGAGAGTTGGCTAGCGGGAGGCGAGCAGTACTTC. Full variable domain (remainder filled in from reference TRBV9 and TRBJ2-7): DSGVTQTPKHLITATGQRVTLRCSPRSGDLSVYWYQQSLDQGLQFLIQYYNGEERAKGNILERFSAQQFPDLHSELNLSSLELGDSALYFCASSESWLAGGEQYFGPGTRLTVT.

The CDR3 region is CASRQGSQPQHF. CDR3 sequence (DNA): TGTGCCAGCAGGCAAGGTTCTCAGCCCCAGCATTTT. The rearrangement joins TRBV28 to TRBJ1-5; D unresolved. The CDR3 has 12 residues. Trimming pared 6 bases from V and 6 bases from J, leaving 9 bases between. In germline, CDR1 is MDHEN, CDR2 SYDVKM.

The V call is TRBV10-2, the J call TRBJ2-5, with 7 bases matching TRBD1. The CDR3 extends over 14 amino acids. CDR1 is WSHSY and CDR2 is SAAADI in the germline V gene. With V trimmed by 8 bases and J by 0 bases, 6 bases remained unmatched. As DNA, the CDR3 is TGCGCCAGCGGACAGGCTACGTACCAAGAGACCCAGTACTTC. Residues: CASGQATYQETQYF.

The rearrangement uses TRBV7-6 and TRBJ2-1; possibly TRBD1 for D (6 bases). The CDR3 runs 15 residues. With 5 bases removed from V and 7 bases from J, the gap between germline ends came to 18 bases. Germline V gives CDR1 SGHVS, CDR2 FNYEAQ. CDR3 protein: CASSPRDFQGNEQFF. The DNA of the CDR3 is TGTGCCAGCAGCCCCCGAGACTTCCAGGGGAATGAGCAGTTCTTC.

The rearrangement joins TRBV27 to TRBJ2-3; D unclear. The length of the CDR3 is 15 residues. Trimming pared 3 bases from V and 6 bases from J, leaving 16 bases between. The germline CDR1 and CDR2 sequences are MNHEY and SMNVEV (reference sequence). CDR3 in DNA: TGTGCCAGCAGTTTCTTAGGAGTCGGAGCGGATACGCAGTATTTT. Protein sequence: CASSFLGVGADTQYF.

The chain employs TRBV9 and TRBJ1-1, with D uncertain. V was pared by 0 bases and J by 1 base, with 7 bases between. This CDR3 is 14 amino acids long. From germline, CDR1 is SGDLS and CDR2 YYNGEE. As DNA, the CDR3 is TGTGCCAGCAGCGTAGGGAACGGGAACACTGAAGCTTTCTTT. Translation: CASSVGNGNTEAFF.

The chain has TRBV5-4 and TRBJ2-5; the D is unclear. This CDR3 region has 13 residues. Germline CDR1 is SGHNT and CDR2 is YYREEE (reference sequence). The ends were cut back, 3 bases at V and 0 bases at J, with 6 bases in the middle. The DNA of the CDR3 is TGTGCCAGCAGCTCCCGGGACCAAGAGACCCAGTACTTC. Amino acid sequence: CASSSRDQETQYF.

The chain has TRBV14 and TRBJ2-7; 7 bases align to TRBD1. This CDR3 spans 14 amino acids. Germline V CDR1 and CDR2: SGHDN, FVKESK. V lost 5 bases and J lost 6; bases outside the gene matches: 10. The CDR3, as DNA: TGTGCCAGCAGCGTTACAGGGGTTATAGGCGAGCAGTACTTC. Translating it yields CASSVTGVIGEQYF.

DNA of the CDR3: TGTGCCAGCAGTTACGCGGGGGAAACACACAATGAGCAGTTCTTC. This sequence encodes CASSYAGETHNEQFF. The rearrangement uses TRBV6-6 and TRBJ2-1, with 7 bases matching TRBD2. Germline values: CDR1 MNHNY, CDR2 SVGAGI (reference sequence). The CDR3 extends over 15 amino acids. V was clipped by 2 bases and J by 5 bases; unmatched bases: 6.

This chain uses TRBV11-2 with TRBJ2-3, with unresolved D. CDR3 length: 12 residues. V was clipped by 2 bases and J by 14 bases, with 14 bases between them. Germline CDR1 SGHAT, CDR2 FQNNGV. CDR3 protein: CASSLQAGSWYF. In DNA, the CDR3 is TGTGCCAGCAGCTTACAGGCTGGGTCGTGGTATTTT.

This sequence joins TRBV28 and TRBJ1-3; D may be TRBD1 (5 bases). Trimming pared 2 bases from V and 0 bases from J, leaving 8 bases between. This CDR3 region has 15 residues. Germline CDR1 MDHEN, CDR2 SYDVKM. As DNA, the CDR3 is TGTGCCAGCAGTTTAGAGGGGAGCTCTGGAAACACCATATATTTT. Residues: CASSLEGSSGNTIYF.

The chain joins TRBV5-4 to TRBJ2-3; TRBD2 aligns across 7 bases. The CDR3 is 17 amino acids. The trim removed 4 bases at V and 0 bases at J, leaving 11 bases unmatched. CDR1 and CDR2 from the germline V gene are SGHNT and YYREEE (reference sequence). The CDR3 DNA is TGTGCCAGCAGCCTCGGCGGGATTAGCGGGAGCACAGATACGCAGTATTTT. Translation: CASSLGGISGSTDTQYF.